These T cell receptor beta chains were read from a single sample in a study of blood T cell repertoires in COVID-19. The method was immunoSEQ multiplex PCR; TCRdb's version includes in-frame clones alone and lacks a portion of them. Of about 68,000 clones listed, roughly 84% are singletons. Sequenced sample: peripheral blood. These receptors originate from a man over 45 with active COVID-19. The CDR3 runs from the conserved cysteine through the conserved F or W. Fields, in order: V gene, CDR3 protein.

v_gene: TRBV6-2/TRBV6-3; CDR3aa: CASSPGVYEQFF
v_gene: TRBV6-2/TRBV6-3; CDR3aa: CASSYEAGWPQPQHF
v_gene: TRBV2; CDR3aa: CASSETGPDTQYF
v_gene: TRBV6-2/TRBV6-3; CDR3aa: CASSRLVAGNQPQHF
v_gene: TRBV19; CDR3aa: CASSIIPGQRGTGELFF
v_gene: TRBV7-2; CDR3aa: CASSPTGGSNTEAFF
v_gene: TRBV12-5; CDR3aa: CASAFQGNYGYTF
v_gene: TRBV5-1; CDR3aa: CASNVGGYATGELFF
v_gene: TRBV6-5; CDR3aa: CASRGLAGYQETQYF
v_gene: TRBV6-6; CDR3aa: CASRWDRAKDGYTF
v_gene: TRBV21-1; CDR3aa: CASSKVSGGAEEQYF
v_gene: TRBV7-2; CDR3aa: CASSPRTQVYEQYF
v_gene: TRBV19; CDR3aa: CASSIGQGYSPLHF
v_gene: TRBV4-2; CDR3aa: CASSQVAGGSQGGNQPQHF
v_gene: TRBV6-5; CDR3aa: CASSRVGAMNTEAFF
v_gene: TRBV29-1; CDR3aa: CSVEDREQYF
v_gene: TRBV6-5; CDR3aa: CASRDQGTEAFF
v_gene: TRBV9; CDR3aa: CASSLTGLAGTDTQYF
v_gene: TRBV6-5; CDR3aa: CAVHRGTRPQYF
v_gene: TRBV30; CDR3aa: CAWSFHPRDRSSYEQYF
v_gene: TRBV27; CDR3aa: CASRTSYEQYF
v_gene: TRBV24-1; CDR3aa: CATSDPTSGGGDTQYF
v_gene: TRBV7-9; CDR3aa: CASSHSPGYEQYF
v_gene: TRBV2; CDR3aa: CASEARTDTQYF
v_gene: TRBV20-1; CDR3aa: CSASGGRNGNNEQFF
v_gene: TRBV6-5; CDR3aa: CASSYTRGPAGSPLHF
v_gene: TRBV2; CDR3aa: CASSEQGVFYEQYF
v_gene: TRBV30; CDR3aa: CAWSSREDQPQHF
v_gene: TRBV29-1; CDR3aa: CSVTYAPYNEQFF
v_gene: TRBV30; CDR3aa: CAWSPWDRGTDTQYF
v_gene: TRBV10-3; CDR3aa: CAIRGSAGGEPQHF
v_gene: TRBV2; CDR3aa: CASMRRGKSGYTF
v_gene: TRBV5-1; CDR3aa: CASSLALQGNGELFF
v_gene: TRBV18; CDR3aa: CASSPQDREETQYF
v_gene: TRBV12-5; CDR3aa: CASGPPRPYGYTF
v_gene: TRBV5-4; CDR3aa: CASSLAPGQTSGANVLTF
v_gene: TRBV18; CDR3aa: CASSPPGRGGYEQFF
v_gene: TRBV7-2; CDR3aa: CASSSTSGYNEQFF
v_gene: TRBV7-9; CDR3aa: CASSRDRGGEKLFF
v_gene: TRBV6-5; CDR3aa: CASTSRATPYNEQFF
v_gene: TRBV19; CDR3aa: CASSITGLSLNNEQFF
v_gene: TRBV18; CDR3aa: CASSPSPGVNSPLHF
v_gene: TRBV27; CDR3aa: CASSLTDGTYEQYF
v_gene: TRBV10-3; CDR3aa: CAISDQVSGNTIYF
v_gene: TRBV5-1; CDR3aa: CASSLNGQGPYNEQFF
v_gene: TRBV5-1; CDR3aa: CASSLETGGHKAFF
v_gene: TRBV30; CDR3aa: CAWSALGGVPGNTIYF
v_gene: TRBV9; CDR3aa: CASSPRLGADTQYF
v_gene: TRBV18; CDR3aa: CASSHSVTGLEKLFF
v_gene: TRBV25-1; CDR3aa: CASSESGGRNTEAFF
v_gene: TRBV4-2; CDR3aa: CASSQYRGGSTDTQYF
v_gene: TRBV6-5; CDR3aa: CASSLDRKIYGYTF
v_gene: TRBV6-2/TRBV6-3; CDR3aa: CASSSGLAVAYEQYF
v_gene: TRBV5-1; CDR3aa: CASRRLAGASSYEQYF
v_gene: TRBV15; CDR3aa: CATSPLYGELFF
v_gene: TRBV7-2; CDR3aa: CASSSGRGSNQPQHF
v_gene: TRBV6-1; CDR3aa: CASSEHYRDRGMAAFF
v_gene: TRBV5-1; CDR3aa: CASSLVLSKGTDTQYF